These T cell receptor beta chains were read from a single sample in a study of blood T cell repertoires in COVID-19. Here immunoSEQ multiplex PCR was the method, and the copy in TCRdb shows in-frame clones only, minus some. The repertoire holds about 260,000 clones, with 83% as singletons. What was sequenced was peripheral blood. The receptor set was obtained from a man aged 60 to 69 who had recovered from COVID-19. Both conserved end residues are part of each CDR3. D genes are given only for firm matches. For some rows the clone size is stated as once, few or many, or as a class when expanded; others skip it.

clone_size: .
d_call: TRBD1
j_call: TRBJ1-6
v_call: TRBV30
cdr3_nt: TGTGCCTGGAGTCCTGACAGGGTAGGCTCACCCCTCCACTTT
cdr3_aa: CAWSPDRVGSPLHF

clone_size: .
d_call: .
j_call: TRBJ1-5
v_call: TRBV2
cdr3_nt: TGTGCCAGCAATAGCTATGGCAATCAGCCCCAGCATTTT
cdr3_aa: CASNSYGNQPQHF

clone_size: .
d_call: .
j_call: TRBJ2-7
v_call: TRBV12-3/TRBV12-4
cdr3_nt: TGTGCCAGCAGGCCTACGGGGTCCTACGAGCAGTACTTC
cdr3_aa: CASRPTGSYEQYF

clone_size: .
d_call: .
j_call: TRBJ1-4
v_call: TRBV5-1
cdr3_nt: TGCGCCAGCAGCCCGGACACGGCTAATGAAAAACTGTTTTTT
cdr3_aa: CASSPDTANEKLFF

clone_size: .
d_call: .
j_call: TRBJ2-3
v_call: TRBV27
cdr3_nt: TGTGCCAGCAGTCCCCAGTCGACAGCAGTTACAGATACGCAGTATTTT
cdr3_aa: CASSPQSTAVTDTQYF

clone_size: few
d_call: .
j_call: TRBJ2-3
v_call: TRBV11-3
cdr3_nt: TGTGCCAGCAGCCCGGGGTCAGATACGCAGTATTTT
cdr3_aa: CASSPGSDTQYF

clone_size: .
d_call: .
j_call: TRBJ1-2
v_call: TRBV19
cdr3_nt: TGTGCCAGTAGTATCCCAGGGGCCGCTAACTATGGCTACACCTTC
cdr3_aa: CASSIPGAANYGYTF

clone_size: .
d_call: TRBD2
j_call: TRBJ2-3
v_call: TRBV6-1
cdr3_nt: TGTGCCAGCAGTGAGGGGGAGGGTTCTCTGCGCACAGATACGCAGTATTTT
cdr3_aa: CASSEGEGSLRTDTQYF

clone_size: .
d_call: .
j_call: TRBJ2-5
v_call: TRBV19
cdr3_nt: TGTGCCAGTAGCATCGGGGACACCACCCAAGAGACCCAGTACTTC
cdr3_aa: CASSIGDTTQETQYF

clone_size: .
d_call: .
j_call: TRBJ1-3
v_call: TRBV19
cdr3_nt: TGTGCCAGTAGTATGTCTCGCGCGGGAGCCGGAAACACCATATATTTT
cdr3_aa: CASSMSRAGAGNTIYF

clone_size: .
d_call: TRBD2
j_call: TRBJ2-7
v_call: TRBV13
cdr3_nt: TGTGCCAGCAGCTTAAGCGGGAGTTCCTACGAGCAGTACTTC
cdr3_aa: CASSLSGSSYEQYF

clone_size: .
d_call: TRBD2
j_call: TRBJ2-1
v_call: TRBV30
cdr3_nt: TGTGCCTGGAGCGGGGGACTAGTCTCCTACAATGAGCAGTTCTTC
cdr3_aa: CAWSGGLVSYNEQFF

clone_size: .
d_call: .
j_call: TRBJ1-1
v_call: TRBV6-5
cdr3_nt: TGTGCCAGCAGTTACAGACAGATGAACACTGAAGCTTTCTTT
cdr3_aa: CASSYRQMNTEAFF

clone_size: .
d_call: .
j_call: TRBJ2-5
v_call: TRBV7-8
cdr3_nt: TGTGCCGGCAGCTTCGCGGCGTCGGAGACCCAGTACTTC
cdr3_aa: CAGSFAASETQYF

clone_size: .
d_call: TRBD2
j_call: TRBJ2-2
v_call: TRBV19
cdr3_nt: TGTGCCAGTAGAGAGAGGACTAGCGTGAACACCGGGGAGCTGTTTTTT
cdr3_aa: CASRERTSVNTGELFF

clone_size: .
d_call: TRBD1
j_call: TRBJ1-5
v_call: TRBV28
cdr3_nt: TGTGCCAGCAGTCGGGACAGGTGGGATCAGCCCCAGCATTTT
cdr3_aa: CASSRDRWDQPQHF

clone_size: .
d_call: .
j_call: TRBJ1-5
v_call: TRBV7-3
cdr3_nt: TGTGCCAGCAGCTCGACTTTTAGCAATCAGCCCCAGCATTTT
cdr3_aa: CASSSTFSNQPQHF

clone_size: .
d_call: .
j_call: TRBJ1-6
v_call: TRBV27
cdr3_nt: TGTGCCAGCAGTTTATCGGGGGCGGCGAATTCACCCCTCCACTTT
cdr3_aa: CASSLSGAANSPLHF

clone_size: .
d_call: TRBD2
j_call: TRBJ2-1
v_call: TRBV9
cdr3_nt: TGTGCCAGCAGCGTCCACTCCCTACTAGCGGGGGCCCCGGATGAGCAGTTCTTC
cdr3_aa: CASSVHSLLAGAPDEQFF

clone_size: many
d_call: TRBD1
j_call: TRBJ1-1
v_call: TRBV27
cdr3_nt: TGTGCCAGCAGGAAGACCGGGACAGGGATGAACACTGAAGCTTTCTTT
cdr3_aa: CASRKTGTGMNTEAFF

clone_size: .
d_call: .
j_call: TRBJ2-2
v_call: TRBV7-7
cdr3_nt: TGTGCTAGCAGCTTCTCGAACACCGGGGAGCTGTTTTTT
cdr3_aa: CASSFSNTGELFF

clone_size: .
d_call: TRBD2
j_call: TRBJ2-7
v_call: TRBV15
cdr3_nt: TGTGCCACCAGCAGAGGGACTAGGGGACTTTCCTACGAGCAGTACTTC
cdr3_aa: CATSRGTRGLSYEQYF

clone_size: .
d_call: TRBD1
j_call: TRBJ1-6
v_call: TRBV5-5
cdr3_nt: TGTGCCAGCAGCTGGGGACAGGGGGGCTCACCCCTCCACTTT
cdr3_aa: CASSWGQGGSPLHF

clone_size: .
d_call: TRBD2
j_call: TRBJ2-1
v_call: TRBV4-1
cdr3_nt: TGCGCCAGCAGCCTACCGGGACTAGCGTCCAATGAGCAGTTCTTC
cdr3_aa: CASSLPGLASNEQFF

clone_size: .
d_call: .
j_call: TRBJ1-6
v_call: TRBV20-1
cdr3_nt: TGCAGTGCTAGTGGGGGACTGCTTAATTCACCCCTCCACTTT
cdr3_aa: CSASGGLLNSPLHF

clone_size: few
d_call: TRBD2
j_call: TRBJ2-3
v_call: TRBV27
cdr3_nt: TGTGCCAGCAATTTGATTCCGGGACTAGCTACAGATACGCAGTATTTT
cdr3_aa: CASNLIPGLATDTQYF

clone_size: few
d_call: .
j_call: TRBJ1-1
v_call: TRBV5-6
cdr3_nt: TGTGCCAGCAGCTTGTTTCAGGTGAACACTGAAGCTTTCTTT
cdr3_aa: CASSLFQVNTEAFF

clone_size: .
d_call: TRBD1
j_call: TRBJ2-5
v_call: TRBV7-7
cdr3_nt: TGTGCTAGCAGCTCGAAACGGGACAGAGAAGAGACCCAGTACTTC
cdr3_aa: CASSSKRDREETQYF

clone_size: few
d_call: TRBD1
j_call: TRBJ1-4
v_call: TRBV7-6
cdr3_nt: TGTGCCAGCAGCTCGAGGGGACAGCCAAATGAAAAACTGTTTTTT
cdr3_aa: CASSSRGQPNEKLFF